These 21 T cell receptor beta chains originate from one sample sequenced in a study of beta chain features in type 1 diabetes (dated by TCRdb to 2017 to 2018). Library creation used the immunoSEQ multiplex PCR assay. All of the isolated RNA was reverse transcribed with the High Capacity cDNA Reverse Transcription Kit, so expressed TCRB transcripts were sequenced. Entries here come from immuneACCESS through TCRdb and include only in-frame sequences with V and J called. Some clones fail to appear in such tables; in the studies checked, an unresolved V gene covers under half of the shortfall, and the cause of the remainder is unknown. For this sample there are around 280,000 clones; roughly 15% appear just once. 0.015% of the sample is held by the ten biggest clonotypes. What the study reported, not specific to this receptor: In all four CD4+ subsets, TCRB CDR3 length was moderately but significantly shorter in type 1 diabetes patients.

No antigens are known for them. Material for sequencing was naive CD4+ T cells from blood. The cell subset or site tag for this specimen amounts to: true naive CD4+ T cells. These receptors all stem from a man younger than 30 with type 1 diabetes.

The DNA for the CDR3 is TGTGCCAGCAGCTTGGCCGGGCTAGCGGGACAAAGAGGAGTTGAGCAGTTCTTC. Protein sequence: CASSLAGLAGQRGVEQFF. V and J are TRBV5-6 and TRBJ2-1; TRBD2 matches 9 bases. The CDR3 has 18 amino acids. Germline V lookup: CDR1 SGHDT, CDR2 YYEEEE. The ends lost 0 bases at V and 9 bases at J; junction bases unmatched: 16.

The chain combines TRBV7-2 with TRBJ2-7; D is possibly TRBD1 (5 bases). Germline values: CDR1 SGHTA, CDR2 FQGNSA. V was cut by 2 bases and J by 7 bases, with 15 bases left in between. The CDR3 is made up of 14 amino acids. The CDR3 DNA is TGTGCCAGCAGCTTAAGTCAGGGCGTGGGGGAGCAGTACTTC. Its protein product is CASSLSQGVGEQYF. Supplemented by reference TRBV7-2 and TRBJ2-7, the full variable domain reads GAGVSQSPSNKVTEKGKDVELRCDPISGHTALYWYRQSLGQGLEFLIYFQGNSAPDKSGLPSDRFSAERTGGSVSTLTIQRTQQEDSAVYLCASSLSQGVGEQYFGPGTRLTVT.

This clone was seen a few times. The chain uses TRBV5-1 and TRBJ2-7, with TRBD1 identical over 7 bases. This CDR3 region has 11 residues. Germline V gene data show CDR1 as SGHRS and CDR2 as YFSETQ. Trimming cost V 4 bases and J 10 bases; bases outside gene matches: 5. The CDR3 protein is CASSVDRDQYF. As DNA, the CDR3 is TGCGCCAGCAGCGTCGACAGGGATCAGTACTTC.

This clone appeared a few times. V usage is TRBV4-2 and J usage is TRBJ2-6; 9 bases are shared with TRBD2. CDR3 length equals 20 residues. J lost 4 bases, V lost 2 bases, and 15 bases had no gene match. Germline lookup yields CDR1 LGHNA and CDR2 YNFKEQ. CDR3 sequence reads: CASSQLSSAGGPLGANVLTF. CDR3 in DNA: TGTGCCAGCAGCCAATTATCTAGCGCGGGAGGGCCTTTGGGGGCCAACGTCCTGACTTTC.

A few counts support this clone. The chain combines TRBV5-6 with TRBJ1-1, with a possible D match to TRBD1 (5 bases). Germline V CDR1 and CDR2: SGHDT, YYEEEE. The CDR3 has 14 amino acids. The V end was cut by 2 bases, the J end by 3 bases, with 11 bases between. DNA of the CDR3: TGTGCCAGCAGCTTCGGAGGGGTGGACACTGAAGCTTTCTTT. Translated, it gives CASSFGGVDTEAFF.

The chain uses TRBV30 and TRBJ1-1; D is possibly TRBD1 (6 bases). Germline V CDR1 and CDR2: GTSNPN, SVGIG (reference sequence). The CDR3 runs to 14 residues. Trimming shortened V by 5 bases and J by 0 bases, and 13 bases separated the two germline ends. The DNA of the CDR3 is TGTGCCTGGTCAAGGACAGCGATGAACACTGAAGCTTTCTTT. This gives the protein CAWSRTAMNTEAFF.

The J gene is TRBJ2-3, the V gene TRBV15; 7 nucleotides align to TRBD1. The length of the CDR3 is 19 residues. V trimming: 7 bases; J trimming: 2 bases; junction bases outside the gene matches: 21. The germline V gene encodes CDR1 LNHNV and CDR2 YYDKDF (reference sequence). CDR3 coding DNA: TGTGCCACCACCACGGACAGGAATAGCCCTCTTGCCTTCACAGATACGCAGTATTTT. It is translated as CATTTDRNSPLAFTDTQYF. Looking up the rest from reference TRBV15 and TRBJ2-3 gives the full variable domain: DAMVIQNPRYQVTQFGKPVTLSCSQTLNHNVMYWYQQKSSQAPKLLFHYYDKDFNNEADTPDNFQSRRPNTSFCFLDIRSPGLGDTAMYLCATTTDRNSPLAFTDTQYFGPGTRLTVL.

This clone was seen more than once but under ten times. This chain joins TRBV7-9 and TRBJ2-1; 7 bases match TRBD1. Germline CDR1 and CDR2: SEHNR and FQNEAQ (reference sequence). This CDR3 has 15 residues. The junction had 8 bases not matched to a gene; V was cut back by 3 bases and J by 6 bases. CDR3 protein: CASSFGPTGTNEQFF. The DNA of the CDR3 is TGTGCCAGCAGCTTTGGCCCGACAGGGACCAATGAGCAGTTCTTC. Variable domain in full (rest from reference TRBV7-9 and TRBJ2-1): DTGVSQNPRHKITKRGQNVTFRCDPISEHNRLYWYRQTLGQGPEFLTYFQNEAQLEKSRLLSDRFSAERPKGSFSTLEIQRTEQGDSAMYLCASSFGPTGTNEQFFGPGTRLTVL.

V gene TRBV27 combines with J gene TRBJ2-3; 7 nucleotides agree with TRBD1. V shed 5 bases and J 0 bases; nucleotides not matched to a gene: 8. The germline V gene encodes CDR1 MNHEY and CDR2 SMNVEV (reference sequence). The CDR3 consists of 16 residues. The CDR3 loop is CASSRVDRTSTDTQYF. For the CDR3, the DNA is TGTGCCAGCAGTCGAGTGGACAGGACGAGCACAGATACGCAGTATTTT.

The chain carries TRBV2 and TRBJ1-4; 9 bases align to TRBD1. V was clipped by 11 bases and J by 7 bases; unmatched bases: 5. This CDR3 is built from 12 residues. In germline, CDR1 is SNHLY, CDR2 FYNNEI. CDR3 sequence reads: CAGTGMGEKLFF. CDR3 DNA sequence: TGTGCCGGGACAGGGATGGGTGAAAAACTGTTTTTT.

This clone showed up just a few times. The V call is TRBV29-1, the J call TRBJ1-4; a possible D gene is TRBD1 (5 bases). The length of the CDR3 is 13 residues. Trimming left V 7 bases short and J 1 base short, with 10 bases between. The germline CDR1 and CDR2 sequences are SQVTM and ANQGSEA. For the CDR3, the DNA is TGCAGCGCCGGGGGGAGAACTAATGAAAAACTGTTTTTT. Translation gives CSAGGRTNEKLFF.

Only a few counts were recorded for this clone. The chain employs TRBV10-3 and TRBJ2-1; 12 nucleotides align to TRBD2. Per the germline V gene, CDR1 is ENHRY and CDR2 is SYGVKD. The V gene end was trimmed by 1 base and the J gene end by 8 bases; junction bases not matched to a gene: 6. This CDR3 has 16 residues. CDR3 coding DNA: TGTGCCATCAGTGAGTTTCTAGCGGGAGGGCCAGATGAGCAGTTCTTC. As protein: CAISEFLAGGPDEQFF.

This chain connects TRBV5-1 to TRBJ1-6, with 8 bases fitting TRBD1. This CDR3 has 15 amino acids. Germline V gene lookup returns CDR1 SGHRS and CDR2 YFSETQ. With V trimmed by 4 bases and J by 12 bases, 12 bases remained unmatched. The CDR3 region has the DNA TGCGCCAGCAGCCTCGCATCGACAGGGGATGAACCCCTCCACTTT. Protein: CASSLASTGDEPLHF.

The J gene is TRBJ2-5, the V gene TRBV5-1, with 10 bases lining up with TRBD2. Germline loops: CDR1 SGHRS, CDR2 YFSETQ. This CDR3 comprises 16 residues. Trimming at V came to 1 base and at J to 1 base, leaving 4 bases not matched to a gene. CDR3 DNA sequence: TGCGCCAGCAGCTTGATTAGCGGGAGGCGCCAAGAGACCCAGTACTTC. Protein: CASSLISGRRQETQYF.

The chain uses TRBV15 and TRBJ1-5; 7 positions agree with TRBD1. The junction had 1 base not matched to a gene; V was cut back by 4 bases and J by 4 bases. Germline V gene lookup returns CDR1 LNHNV and CDR2 YYDKDF (reference sequence). There are 13 residues in the CDR3. The CDR3 bases are TGTGCCACCAGCAAACAGGGGAATCAGCCCCAGCATTTT. Translating it yields CATSKQGNQPQHF.

The chain has TRBV14 and TRBJ2-5; 8 bases match TRBD2. The CDR3 runs 16 residues. Germline V gene lookup returns CDR1 SGHDN and CDR2 FVKESK. V gave up 1 base and J gave up 1 base; unmatched junction bases: 5. CDR3 in DNA: TGTGCCAGCAGCCAAGGGTGGCTAGCGGGCCAAGAGACCCAGTACTTC. The encoded protein is CASSQGWLAGQETQYF.

This rearrangement joins TRBV10-1 to TRBJ2-1; 11 bases match TRBD2. This CDR3 region has 14 residues. The J segment lost 6 bases and the V segment lost 5 bases, leaving 3 bases of the junction unmatched. Germline lookup yields CDR1 WNHNN and CDR2 SYGVQD (reference sequence). The CDR3 DNA is TGCGCCAGCAGTTTAGCGGGGGGGCTCAATGAGCAGTTCTTC. Protein sequence: CASSLAGGLNEQFF.

This clone was counted between two and nine times. The chain carries TRBV19 and TRBJ2-7; maybe TRBD2 (5 bases). The V gene lost 1 base and the J gene lost 6 bases, with 13 bases spanning the gap. From germline, CDR1 is LNHDA and CDR2 SQIVND (reference sequence). The CDR3 length is 14 residues. The CDR3 coding sequence is TGTGCCAGTAGTATAGGTCGGGCGGGTGCCGAGCAGTACTTC. Translation: CASSIGRAGAEQYF.

This clone was seen only once. V gene TRBV6-5 combines with J gene TRBJ2-1; 9 nucleotides line up with TRBD2. Germline CDR1 is MNHEY and CDR2 is SVGAGI. J was trimmed by 4 bases and V by 2 bases; bases with no gene match: 6. The CDR3 totals 16 residues. The CDR3 here is CASSYGGGGVYNEQFF. CDR3 nucleotide sequence: TGTGCCAGCAGTTACGGGGGCGGGGGGGTTTACAATGAGCAGTTCTTC.

The DNA for the CDR3 is TGCAGCGCAACCGGGACAGGGGCCTACAATGAGCAGTTCTTC. Protein product: CSATGTGAYNEQFF. J is TRBJ2-1 and V is TRBV29-1; 10 nucleotides agree with TRBD1. Germline V gene sequence: CDR1 SQVTM, CDR2 ANQGSEA. This CDR3 has 14 amino acids. With V trimmed by 7 bases and J by 2 bases, 5 bases remained unmatched.

The CDR3 bases are TGTGCCAGCAGCCCCCGGAGCGGGGCTTACAATGAGCAGTTCTTC. Translating gives CASSPRSGAYNEQFF. The chain has TRBV9 and TRBJ2-1, with 7 bases fitting TRBD2. J lost 4 bases, V lost 4 bases, and 8 bases had no gene match. Germline assignment: CDR1 SGDLS and CDR2 YYNGEE. The CDR3 extends over 15 amino acids.